The rows below give T cell receptor beta chains drawn from one sample of a study of blood T cell repertoires in COVID-19. TCRdb's copy holds only in-frame clones and misses some; the assay was immunoSEQ multiplex PCR. The sample shows 45,000 to 55,000 clones, 65% to 85% of them seen only once. Sequenced sample: peripheral blood. These receptors originate from a man in his fifties with acute or convalescent COVID-19. The CDR3 runs from the conserved cysteine through the conserved F or W. D genes are given only for firm matches. A clone size is listed for some rows: how often the clone was seen (once, few, many), or a class if it is expanded.

v_call: TRBV2
d_call: NA
clone_size: NA
j_call: TRBJ1-6
cdr3_length: 17
cdr3_nt: TGTGCCAGCAGTGCTCGTGGGGGGGACTCCTATAATTCACCCCTCCACTTT
cdr3_aa: CASSARGGDSYNSPLHF

v_call: TRBV27
d_call: NA
clone_size: NA
j_call: TRBJ2-2
cdr3_length: 19
cdr3_nt: TGTGCCAGCAGTTTCCGCCTTCGGGGGTTGTCGGGAGAGGCCGGGGAGCTGTTTTTT
cdr3_aa: CASSFRLRGLSGEAGELFF

v_call: TRBV6-5
d_call: NA
clone_size: once
j_call: TRBJ1-2
cdr3_length: 14
cdr3_nt: TGTGCCAGCAGCCGTACAGGGTCTAACTATGGCTACACCTTC
cdr3_aa: CASSRTGSNYGYTF

v_call: TRBV27
d_call: TRBD1
clone_size: NA
j_call: TRBJ1-6
cdr3_length: 15
cdr3_nt: TGTGCCAGCAGTCCCTGGACAGGGAATAATTCACCCCTCCACTTT
cdr3_aa: CASSPWTGNNSPLHF

v_call: TRBV6-4
d_call: TRBD1
clone_size: NA
j_call: TRBJ1-6
cdr3_length: 15
cdr3_nt: TGTGCCAGCAGTGACGGGGGGACAGGGAATTCACCCCTCCACTTT
cdr3_aa: CASSDGGTGNSPLHF

v_call: TRBV6-4
d_call: TRBD1
clone_size: NA
j_call: TRBJ2-7
cdr3_length: 16
cdr3_nt: TGTGCCAGCAGTGACTTTCGCGGACAGGGCGGCTACGAGCAGTACTTC
cdr3_aa: CASSDFRGQGGYEQYF

v_call: TRBV15
d_call: TRBD2
clone_size: NA
j_call: TRBJ2-4
cdr3_length: 18
cdr3_nt: TGTGCCACCAGCAGCCTTACTAGCGGGAGAGTTTCCAAAAACATTCAGTACTTC
cdr3_aa: CATSSLTSGRVSKNIQYF

v_call: TRBV13
d_call: TRBD2
clone_size: NA
j_call: TRBJ2-1
cdr3_length: 15
cdr3_nt: TGTGCCAGCAGCTTCGGACTAGCGAGCAACAATGAGCAGTTCTTC
cdr3_aa: CASSFGLASNNEQFF

v_call: TRBV7-2
d_call: NA
clone_size: NA
j_call: TRBJ1-2
cdr3_length: 14
cdr3_nt: TGTGCCAGCACCCGAAGCGACCTGGGTTATGGCTACACCTTC
cdr3_aa: CASTRSDLGYGYTF

v_call: TRBV19
d_call: TRBD1
clone_size: few
j_call: TRBJ1-1
cdr3_length: 14
cdr3_nt: TGTGCCAGTAAGGCTCGGCAGGGGGCTCCTGAAGCTTTCTTT
cdr3_aa: CASKARQGAPEAFF

v_call: TRBV28
d_call: NA
clone_size: NA
j_call: TRBJ2-7
cdr3_length: 15
cdr3_nt: TGTGCCAGCAGCATCCGGACTAAACAGACCTACGAGCAGTACTTC
cdr3_aa: CASSIRTKQTYEQYF

v_call: TRBV4-2
d_call: NA
clone_size: NA
j_call: TRBJ1-2
cdr3_length: 15
cdr3_nt: TGTGCCAGCAGCCCCCCGGTTTCGAACGATTATGGCTACACCTTC
cdr3_aa: CASSPPVSNDYGYTF

v_call: TRBV30
d_call: TRBD2
clone_size: once
j_call: TRBJ2-5
cdr3_length: 14
cdr3_nt: TGTGCCTGGAGCCCCGGGAGGCAGGGAAAGACCCAGTACTTC
cdr3_aa: CAWSPGRQGKTQYF

v_call: TRBV24-1
d_call: TRBD1
clone_size: NA
j_call: TRBJ1-2
cdr3_length: 14
cdr3_nt: TGTGCCACCAGTGATTCGACAGGGTACTATGGCTACACCTTC
cdr3_aa: CATSDSTGYYGYTF

v_call: TRBV5-1
d_call: NA
clone_size: once
j_call: TRBJ2-7
cdr3_length: 13
cdr3_nt: TGCGCCAGCAGCTTGGGCGGCAGCGACGAGCAGTACTTC
cdr3_aa: CASSLGGSDEQYF

v_call: TRBV6-5
d_call: NA
clone_size: NA
j_call: TRBJ1-3
cdr3_length: 13
cdr3_nt: TGTGCCAGCAGATCCGGCTCTGGAAACACCATATATTTT
cdr3_aa: CASRSGSGNTIYF

v_call: TRBV5-1
d_call: NA
clone_size: NA
j_call: TRBJ1-2
cdr3_length: 15
cdr3_nt: TGCGCCAGCAGCTTGGGCACGGGGTTTAACTATGGCTACACCTTC
cdr3_aa: CASSLGTGFNYGYTF

v_call: TRBV6-2/TRBV6-3
d_call: NA
clone_size: NA
j_call: TRBJ1-5
cdr3_length: 12
cdr3_nt: TGTGCCAGCAGCTTCGGCGGACAGCCCCAGCATTTT
cdr3_aa: CASSFGGQPQHF

v_call: TRBV4-1
d_call: TRBD1
clone_size: few
j_call: TRBJ2-1
cdr3_length: 17
cdr3_nt: TGCGCCAGCAGCCAAGATAAACGGGACAGGGATTACAATGAGCAGTTCTTC
cdr3_aa: CASSQDKRDRDYNEQFF

v_call: TRBV6-2/TRBV6-3
d_call: NA
clone_size: NA
j_call: TRBJ2-3
cdr3_length: 15
cdr3_nt: TGTGCCAGCCGCCAATCCGCAGGGGGCACAGATACGCAGTATTTT
cdr3_aa: CASRQSAGGTDTQYF

v_call: TRBV11-2
d_call: NA
clone_size: NA
j_call: TRBJ2-1
cdr3_length: 18
cdr3_nt: TGTGCCAGCCGCCAGTTACGGGGGGCCCGCCGATCCTACAATGAGCAGTTCTTC
cdr3_aa: CASRQLRGARRSYNEQFF

v_call: TRBV6-5
d_call: TRBD1
clone_size: NA
j_call: TRBJ2-7
cdr3_length: 15
cdr3_nt: TGTGCCAGCAGTACCCCCGGACAGGGAAGCTACGAGCAGTACTTC
cdr3_aa: CASSTPGQGSYEQYF

v_call: TRBV29-1
d_call: TRBD1
clone_size: NA
j_call: TRBJ2-2
cdr3_length: 13
cdr3_nt: TGCAGCGTGGACAGGGGCGACACCGGGGAGCTGTTTTTT
cdr3_aa: CSVDRGDTGELFF

v_call: TRBV6-5
d_call: TRBD1
clone_size: NA
j_call: TRBJ2-7
cdr3_length: 14
cdr3_nt: TGTGCCAGCAGTTCTAGGACAGGCCTCTACGAGCAGTACTTC
cdr3_aa: CASSSRTGLYEQYF

v_call: TRBV9
d_call: TRBD2
clone_size: NA
j_call: TRBJ2-2
cdr3_length: 18
cdr3_nt: TGTGCCAGCAGCGTAGCGGCTAGCGGGAGATATGCTACCGGGGAGCTGTTTTTT
cdr3_aa: CASSVAASGRYATGELFF

v_call: TRBV6-5
d_call: NA
clone_size: once
j_call: TRBJ1-1
cdr3_length: 11
cdr3_nt: TGTGCCACACAGGTGAACACTGAAGCTTTCTTT
cdr3_aa: CATQVNTEAFF

v_call: TRBV4-3
d_call: NA
clone_size: NA
j_call: TRBJ2-6
cdr3_length: 13
cdr3_nt: TGCGCCAGCAGCCAAGAAACAGGAAACGTCCTGACTTTC
cdr3_aa: CASSQETGNVLTF

v_call: TRBV5-5
d_call: TRBD2
clone_size: NA
j_call: TRBJ2-2
cdr3_length: 19
cdr3_nt: TGTGCCAGCAGCTTGGTTCCGGGACTAGCGGGGACGAACACCGGGGAGCTGTTTTTT
cdr3_aa: CASSLVPGLAGTNTGELFF

v_call: TRBV7-9
d_call: NA
clone_size: NA
j_call: TRBJ2-5
cdr3_length: 17
cdr3_nt: TGTGCCAGCAGCCTCGGATCCCGGACAGCGGATCGGGAGACCCAGTACTTC
cdr3_aa: CASSLGSRTADRETQYF

v_call: TRBV10-3
d_call: TRBD1
clone_size: once
j_call: TRBJ1-4
cdr3_length: 15
cdr3_nt: TGTGCCATCAGTGGGGGGACAGGGGCGAGAGAAAAACTGTTTTTT
cdr3_aa: CAISGGTGAREKLFF

v_call: TRBV5-8
d_call: TRBD1
clone_size: NA
j_call: TRBJ2-5
cdr3_length: 16
cdr3_nt: TGTGCCAGCAGCTTACCTGACAGGGGCGGTCCGGAGACCCAGTACTTC
cdr3_aa: CASSLPDRGGPETQYF

v_call: TRBV7-2
d_call: NA
clone_size: few
j_call: TRBJ2-1
cdr3_length: 14
cdr3_nt: TGTGCCAGCAGCTTAGACAGCTCCTACAATGAGCAGTTCTTC
cdr3_aa: CASSLDSSYNEQFF

v_call: TRBV6-5
d_call: TRBD1
clone_size: NA
j_call: TRBJ2-2
cdr3_length: 15
cdr3_nt: TGTGCCAGCAGCGGACAGGGGTTTGGCACCGGGGAGCTGTTTTTT
cdr3_aa: CASSGQGFGTGELFF

v_call: TRBV12-5
d_call: NA
clone_size: NA
j_call: TRBJ2-3
cdr3_length: 16
cdr3_nt: TGTGCTAGTGGTTTGGTAGTTGGCAGATCCACAGATACGCAGTATTTT
cdr3_aa: CASGLVVGRSTDTQYF